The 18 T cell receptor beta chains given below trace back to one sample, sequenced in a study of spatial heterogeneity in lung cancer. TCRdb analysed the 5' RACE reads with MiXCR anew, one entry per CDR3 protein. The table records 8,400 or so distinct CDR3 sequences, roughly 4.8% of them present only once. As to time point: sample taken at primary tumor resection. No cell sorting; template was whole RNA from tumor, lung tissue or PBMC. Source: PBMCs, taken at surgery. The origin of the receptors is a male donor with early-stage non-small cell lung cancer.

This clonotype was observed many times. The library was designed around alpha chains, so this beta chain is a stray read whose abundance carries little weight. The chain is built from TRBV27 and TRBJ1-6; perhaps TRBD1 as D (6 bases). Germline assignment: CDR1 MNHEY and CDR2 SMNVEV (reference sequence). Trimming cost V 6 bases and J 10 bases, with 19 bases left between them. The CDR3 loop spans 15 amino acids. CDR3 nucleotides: TGTGCCAGCAGCTTAAACGGGGGCGAGCTCTCACCCCTCCACTTT. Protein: CASSLNGGELSPLHF.

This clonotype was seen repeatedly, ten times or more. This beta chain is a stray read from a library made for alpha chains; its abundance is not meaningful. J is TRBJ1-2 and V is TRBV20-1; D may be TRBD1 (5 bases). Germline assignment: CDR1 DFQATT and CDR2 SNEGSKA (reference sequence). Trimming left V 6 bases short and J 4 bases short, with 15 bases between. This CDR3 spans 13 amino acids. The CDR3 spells CSADPGLGYGYTF. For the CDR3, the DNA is TGCAGTGCCGACCCAGGGTTGGGCTATGGCTACACCTTC.

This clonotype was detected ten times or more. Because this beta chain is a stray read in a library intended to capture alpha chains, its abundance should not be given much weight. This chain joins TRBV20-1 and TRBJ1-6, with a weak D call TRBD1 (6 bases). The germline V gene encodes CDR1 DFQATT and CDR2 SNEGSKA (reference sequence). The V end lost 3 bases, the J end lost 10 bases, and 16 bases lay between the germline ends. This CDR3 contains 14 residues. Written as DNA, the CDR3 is TGCAGTGCTAGCCCCTACAGGGTTGGATCACCCCTCCACTTT. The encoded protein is CSASPYRVGSPLHF.

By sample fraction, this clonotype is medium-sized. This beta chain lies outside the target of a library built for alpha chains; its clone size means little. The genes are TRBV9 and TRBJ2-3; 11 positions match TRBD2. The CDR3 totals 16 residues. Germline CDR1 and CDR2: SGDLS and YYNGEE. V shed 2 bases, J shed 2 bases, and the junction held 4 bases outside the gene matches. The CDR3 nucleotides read TGTGCCAGCAGCGTCACGACTAGCGGGGCCACAGATACGCAGTATTTT. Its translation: CASSVTTSGATDTQYF.

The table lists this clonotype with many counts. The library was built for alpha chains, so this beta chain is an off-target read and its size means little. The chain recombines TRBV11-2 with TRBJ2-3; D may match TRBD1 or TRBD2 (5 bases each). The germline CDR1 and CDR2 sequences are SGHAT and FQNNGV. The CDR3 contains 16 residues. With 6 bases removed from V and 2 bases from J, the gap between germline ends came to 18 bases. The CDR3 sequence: CASRLPGRTSTDTQYF. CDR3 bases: TGTGCCAGCAGGTTACCGGGACGCACTTCCACAGATACGCAGTATTTT.

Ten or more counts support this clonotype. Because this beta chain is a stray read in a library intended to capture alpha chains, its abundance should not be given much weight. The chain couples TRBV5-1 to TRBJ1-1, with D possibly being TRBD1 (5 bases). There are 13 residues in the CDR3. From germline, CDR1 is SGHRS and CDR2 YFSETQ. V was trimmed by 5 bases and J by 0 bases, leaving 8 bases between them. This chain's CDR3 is CASSGTMNTEAFF. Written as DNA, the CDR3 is TGCGCCAGCAGTGGGACGATGAACACTGAAGCTTTCTTT.

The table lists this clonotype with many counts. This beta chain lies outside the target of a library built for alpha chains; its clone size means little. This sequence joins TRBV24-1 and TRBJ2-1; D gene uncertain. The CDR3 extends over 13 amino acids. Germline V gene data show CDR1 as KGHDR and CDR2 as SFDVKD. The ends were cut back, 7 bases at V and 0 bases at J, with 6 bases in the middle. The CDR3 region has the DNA TGTGCCACCAGGAGGAGCTCCTACAATGAGCAGTTCTTC. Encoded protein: CATRRSSYNEQFF.

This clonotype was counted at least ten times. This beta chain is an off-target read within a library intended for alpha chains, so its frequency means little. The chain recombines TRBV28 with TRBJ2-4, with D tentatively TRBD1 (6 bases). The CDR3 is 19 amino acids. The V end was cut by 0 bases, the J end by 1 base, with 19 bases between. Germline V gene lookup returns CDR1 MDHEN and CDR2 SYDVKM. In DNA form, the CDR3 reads TGTGCCAGCAGTTTATGGGGGACAACTAGGATGGGCGCCAAAAACATTCAGTACTTC. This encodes CASSLWGTTRMGAKNIQYF.

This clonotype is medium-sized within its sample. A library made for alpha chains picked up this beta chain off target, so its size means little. CDR3 DNA sequence: TGCAGCGTTGAACCTAGCGGGGGTGATGAGCAGTTCTTC. Its protein is CSVEPSGGDEQFF. The rearrangement uses TRBV29-1 and TRBJ2-1; 10 bases match TRBD2. The length of the CDR3 is 13 residues. The germline gives CDR1 SQVTM, CDR2 ANQGSEA. V trimming: 2 bases; J trimming: 8 bases; junction bases outside the gene matches: 3.

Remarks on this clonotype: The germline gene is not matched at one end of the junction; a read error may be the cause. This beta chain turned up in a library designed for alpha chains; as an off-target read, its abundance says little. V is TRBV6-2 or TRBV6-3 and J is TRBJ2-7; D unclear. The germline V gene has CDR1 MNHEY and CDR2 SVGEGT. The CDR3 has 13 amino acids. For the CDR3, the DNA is TGTGCCATCAGTGGGCTTGATCCCCACGATCAGTACTTC. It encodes CAISGLDPHDQYF.

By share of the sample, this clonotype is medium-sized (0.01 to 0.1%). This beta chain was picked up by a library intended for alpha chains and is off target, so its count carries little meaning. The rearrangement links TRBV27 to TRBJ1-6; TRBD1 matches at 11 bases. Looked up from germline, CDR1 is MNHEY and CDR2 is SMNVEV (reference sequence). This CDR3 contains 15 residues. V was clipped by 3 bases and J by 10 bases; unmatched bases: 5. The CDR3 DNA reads TGTGCCAGCAGTTTGTTAGGACAGGGGGCCTCACCCCTCCACTTT. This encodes CASSLLGQGASPLHF.

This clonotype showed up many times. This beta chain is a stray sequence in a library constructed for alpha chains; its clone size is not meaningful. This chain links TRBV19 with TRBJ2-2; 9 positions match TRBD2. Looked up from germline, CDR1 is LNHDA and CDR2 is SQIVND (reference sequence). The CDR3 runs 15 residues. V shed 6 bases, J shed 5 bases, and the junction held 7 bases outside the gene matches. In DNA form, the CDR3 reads TGTGCCAGTAGCACCACTAGCGGGCTTACCGGGGAGCTGTTTTTT. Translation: CASSTTSGLTGELFF.

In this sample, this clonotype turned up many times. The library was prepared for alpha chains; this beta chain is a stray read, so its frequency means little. CDR3 region: CASSPMGAREQFF. The CDR3 coding sequence is TGTGCCAGCAGCCCAATGGGGGCGAGGGAGCAGTTCTTC. The V call is TRBV7-2, the J call TRBJ2-1, with a tentative D call TRBD1 (6 bases). The CDR3 runs 13 residues. The V end was cut by 5 bases, the J end by 10 bases, with 15 bases between. The germline gives CDR1 SGHTA, CDR2 FQGNSA.

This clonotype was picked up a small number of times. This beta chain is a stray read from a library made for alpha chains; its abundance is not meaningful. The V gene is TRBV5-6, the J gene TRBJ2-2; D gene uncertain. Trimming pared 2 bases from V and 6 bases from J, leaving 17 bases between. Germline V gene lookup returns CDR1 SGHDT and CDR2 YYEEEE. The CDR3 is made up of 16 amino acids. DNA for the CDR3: TGTGCCAGCAGCTTCCGGGCCTTCTCTATATCCGGGGAGCTGTTTTTT. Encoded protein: CASSFRAFSISGELFF.

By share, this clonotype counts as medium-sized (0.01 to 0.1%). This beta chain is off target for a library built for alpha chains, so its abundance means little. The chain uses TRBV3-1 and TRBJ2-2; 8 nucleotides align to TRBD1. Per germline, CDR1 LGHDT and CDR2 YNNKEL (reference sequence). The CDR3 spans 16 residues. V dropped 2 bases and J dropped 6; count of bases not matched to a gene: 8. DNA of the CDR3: TGTGCCAGCAGCCAACAGGCAGGGGGCGCTTCCGGGGAGCTGTTTTTT. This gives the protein CASSQQAGGASGELFF.

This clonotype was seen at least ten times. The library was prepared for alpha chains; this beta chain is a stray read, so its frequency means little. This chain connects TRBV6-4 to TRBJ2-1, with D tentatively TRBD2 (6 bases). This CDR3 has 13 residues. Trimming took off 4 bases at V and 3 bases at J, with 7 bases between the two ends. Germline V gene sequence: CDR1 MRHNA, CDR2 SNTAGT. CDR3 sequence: CASSATSYNEQFF. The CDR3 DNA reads TGTGCCAGCAGTGCGACTAGCTACAATGAGCAGTTCTTC.

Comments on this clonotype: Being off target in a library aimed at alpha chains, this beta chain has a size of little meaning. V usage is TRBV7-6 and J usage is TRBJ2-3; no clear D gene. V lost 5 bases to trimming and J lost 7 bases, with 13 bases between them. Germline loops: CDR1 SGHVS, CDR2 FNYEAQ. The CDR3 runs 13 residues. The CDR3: CASSDNAAYTQYF. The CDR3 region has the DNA TGTGCCAGCAGCGATAATGCCGCGTATACGCAGTATTTT.

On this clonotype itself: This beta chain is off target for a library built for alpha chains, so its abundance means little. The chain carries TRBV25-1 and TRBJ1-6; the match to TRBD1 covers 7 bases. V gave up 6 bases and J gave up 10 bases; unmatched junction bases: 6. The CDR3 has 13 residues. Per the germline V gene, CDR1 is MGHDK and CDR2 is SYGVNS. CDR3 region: CASREGARSPLHF. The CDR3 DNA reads TGTGCCAGCAGGGAGGGGGCAAGGTCACCCCTCCACTTT.